The rows below give T cell receptor beta chains drawn from one sample of a study of beta chain features in type 1 diabetes. Data came from immunoSEQ multiplex PCR; TCRdb stores just in-frame clones and leaves some out. The table records 50,000 or so clones, roughly 39% of them present only once. Source material: Tregs from blood. The source of these receptors is a man aged 30 to 45 with type 1 diabetes. Each CDR3 is given with its conserved first and last residue. Each record gives: CDR3 protein, CDR3 DNA, clone size, J gene, V gene, D gene. The D gene is left open where the match is weak. Some rows mark clone size as missing; the rest say once, few, many or name a class of expanded clone.

CDR3aa: CASTQRTGSEQYF; CDR3nt: TGTGCCAGCACCCAGCGGACAGGGAGCGAGCAGTACTTC; abundance: once; j_gene: TRBJ2-7; v_gene: TRBV6-5; d_gene: TRBD1
CDR3aa: CASSYRLSPSDTQYF; CDR3nt: TGTGCCAGCAGTTACCGTCTTAGCCCCTCAGATACGCAGTATTTT; abundance: -; j_gene: TRBJ2-3; v_gene: TRBV6-5; d_gene: -
CDR3aa: CASSFATGRTGNTIYF; CDR3nt: TGTGCCAGTAGTTTTGCGACAGGCCGAACTGGAAACACCATATATTTT; abundance: -; j_gene: TRBJ1-3; v_gene: TRBV19; d_gene: -
CDR3aa: CASSLAYQETQYF; CDR3nt: TGTGCCAGCAGCCTTGCGTACCAAGAGACCCAGTACTTC; abundance: -; j_gene: TRBJ2-5; v_gene: TRBV28; d_gene: -
CDR3aa: CASSLNRGSYNEQFF; CDR3nt: TGTGCCAGCTCCCTCAACAGGGGTTCCTACAATGAGCAGTTCTTC; abundance: -; j_gene: TRBJ2-1; v_gene: TRBV18; d_gene: TRBD1
CDR3aa: CASSGRQGLGNQPQHF; CDR3nt: TGTGCCAGTAGTGGTCGACAGGGTTTGGGCAATCAGCCCCAGCATTTT; abundance: few; j_gene: TRBJ1-5; v_gene: TRBV19; d_gene: TRBD1
CDR3aa: CASSQVDSNTEAFF; CDR3nt: TGTGCCAGCAGCCAAGTGGACTCTAACACTGAAGCTTTCTTT; abundance: -; j_gene: TRBJ1-1; v_gene: TRBV5-8; d_gene: -
CDR3aa: CASSLFLNTGELFF; CDR3nt: TGTGCCAGCAGTTTATTCTTGAACACCGGGGAGCTGTTTTTT; abundance: -; j_gene: TRBJ2-2; v_gene: TRBV28; d_gene: -
CDR3aa: CASSGGRSYNEQFF; CDR3nt: TGTGCCAGCAGCGGTGGCAGAAGTTACAATGAGCAGTTCTTC; abundance: few; j_gene: TRBJ2-1; v_gene: TRBV9; d_gene: -
CDR3aa: CAWNYGTANEKLFF; CDR3nt: TGTGCCTGGAATTACGGGACAGCAAATGAAAAACTGTTTTTT; abundance: -; j_gene: TRBJ1-4; v_gene: TRBV30; d_gene: TRBD1
CDR3aa: CASSTYTDTQYF; CDR3nt: TGTGCCAGCAGTACTTACACAGATACGCAGTATTTT; abundance: -; j_gene: TRBJ2-3; v_gene: TRBV7-3; d_gene: -
CDR3aa: CASSVERGTEAFF; CDR3nt: TGCGCCAGCAGCGTGGAACGGGGCACTGAAGCTTTCTTT; abundance: once; j_gene: TRBJ1-1; v_gene: TRBV5-1; d_gene: -
CDR3aa: CASSSRLAGAYEQYF; CDR3nt: TGTGCCAGCAGCTCCAGACTAGCGGGAGCCTACGAGCAGTACTTC; abundance: -; j_gene: TRBJ2-7; v_gene: TRBV7-2; d_gene: TRBD2
CDR3aa: CASSLDYSTDTQYF; CDR3nt: TGTGCCAGCAGCTTAGACTACAGCACAGATACGCAGTATTTT; abundance: -; j_gene: TRBJ2-3; v_gene: TRBV7-3; d_gene: -
CDR3aa: CSASSWGLLFF; CDR3nt: TGCAGTGCTAGTTCCTGGGGACTTCTGTTCTTC; abundance: -; j_gene: TRBJ2-1; v_gene: TRBV20-1; d_gene: -
CDR3aa: CASSRSRSTSGSSKNIQYF; CDR3nt: TGTGCCAGCTCCCGGTCCAGATCCACCTCGGGTAGCTCCAAAAACATTCAGTACTTC; abundance: -; j_gene: TRBJ2-4; v_gene: TRBV18; d_gene: -
CDR3aa: CASSKETGGRQPQHF; CDR3nt: TGTGCCAGCAGTAAAGAGACAGGGGGACGACAGCCCCAGCATTTT; abundance: -; j_gene: TRBJ1-5; v_gene: TRBV2; d_gene: TRBD1
CDR3aa: CASTEGQGHQPQHF; CDR3nt: TGTGCCAGCACCGAGGGACAGGGGCATCAGCCCCAGCATTTT; abundance: -; j_gene: TRBJ1-5; v_gene: TRBV28; d_gene: TRBD1
CDR3aa: CASTRTGGVTDTEAFF; CDR3nt: TGTGCCAGCACCCGGACAGGGGGCGTCACGGACACTGAAGCTTTCTTT; abundance: -; j_gene: TRBJ1-1; v_gene: TRBV7-9; d_gene: TRBD1
CDR3aa: CASSLSGIRPYEQYF; CDR3nt: TGTGCCAGCAGCTTATCAGGGATCCGTCCCTACGAGCAGTACTTC; abundance: -; j_gene: TRBJ2-7; v_gene: TRBV7-2; d_gene: -
CDR3aa: CASSSFYTDTQYF; CDR3nt: TGTGCCAGCAGTTCTTTTTACACAGATACGCAGTATTTT; abundance: -; j_gene: TRBJ2-3; v_gene: TRBV7-3; d_gene: -
CDR3aa: CASSLRQGLNTEAFF; CDR3nt: TGTGCCAGCTCGCTACGACAGGGATTGAACACTGAAGCTTTCTTT; abundance: -; j_gene: TRBJ1-1; v_gene: TRBV18; d_gene: TRBD1
CDR3aa: CASKRRGAGSPLNTGELFF; CDR3nt: TGTGCCAGCAAACGGAGGGGTGCCGGGAGCCCCTTGAACACCGGGGAGCTGTTTTTT; abundance: medium-sized; j_gene: TRBJ2-2; v_gene: TRBV7-2; d_gene: -
CDR3aa: CASSRAGAGNTIYF; CDR3nt: TGTGCCAGCAGCCGCGCAGGGGCTGGAAACACCATATATTTT; abundance: -; j_gene: TRBJ1-3; v_gene: TRBV7-9; d_gene: -
CDR3aa: CASSPSGQSSGNTIYF; CDR3nt: TGTGCCAGCAGCCCGTCAGGTCAGAGCTCTGGAAACACCATATATTTT; abundance: -; j_gene: TRBJ1-3; v_gene: TRBV7-9; d_gene: -
CDR3aa: CASSLRWGLQPQHF; CDR3nt: TGTGCCAGCAGTTTACGCTGGGGGCTCCAGCCCCAGCATTTT; abundance: -; j_gene: TRBJ1-5; v_gene: TRBV27; d_gene: -
CDR3aa: CASSGGTSYEQYF; CDR3nt: TGTGCCAGCAGCGGAGGGACTAGCTACGAGCAGTACTTC; abundance: once; j_gene: TRBJ2-7; v_gene: TRBV7-6; d_gene: TRBD2
CDR3aa: CASSFSGWEKLFF; CDR3nt: TGTGCCAGCAGCTTTTCAGGGTGGGAAAAACTGTTTTTT; abundance: -; j_gene: TRBJ1-4; v_gene: TRBV7-9; d_gene: -
CDR3aa: CASNMGQGNQPQHF; CDR3nt: TGTGCCAGTAACATGGGACAGGGCAACCAGCCCCAGCATTTT; abundance: few; j_gene: TRBJ1-5; v_gene: TRBV19; d_gene: TRBD1
CDR3aa: CASSADGQGDQPQHF; CDR3nt: TGTGCCAGCAGCGCAGACGGACAGGGGGATCAGCCCCAGCATTTT; abundance: -; j_gene: TRBJ1-5; v_gene: TRBV7-2; d_gene: TRBD1
CDR3aa: CASRPPGAYEQYF; CDR3nt: TGTGCCAGCAGACCCCCGGGTGCCTACGAGCAGTACTTC; abundance: -; j_gene: TRBJ2-7; v_gene: TRBV6-1; d_gene: -
CDR3aa: CASSTERASSTDTQYF; CDR3nt: TGTGCCAGCAGCACCGAGCGGGCTTCTAGCACAGATACGCAGTATTTT; abundance: few; j_gene: TRBJ2-3; v_gene: TRBV5-4; d_gene: -
CDR3aa: CASSAGAQPDQPQHF; CDR3nt: TGTGCCAGCAGCGCAGGGGCCCAGCCCGATCAGCCCCAGCATTTT; abundance: -; j_gene: TRBJ1-5; v_gene: TRBV28; d_gene: -